One and the same sample provided the 8 T cell receptor beta chains below, sequenced in a study of metastatic and nonmetastatic thyroid tumors. Thyroid surgery was preceded by no treatment in any patient. TCRdb reprocessed the PCR reads via MiXCR. The sample consists of over 20,000 clones, roughly a sixth of them appearing once. Sequenced: blood. The receptors originated from a female donor with papillary thyroid cancer or a benign thyroid nodule (not recorded which). Some clones in this sample may be carry-over from other donors' samples.

This clone was recorded at least ten times. The rearrangement uses TRBV30 and TRBJ2-6; 7 bases match TRBD1. V gave up 3 bases and J gave up 0 bases; unmatched junction bases: 8. The CDR3 runs to 17 residues. Germline loops: CDR1 GTSNPN, CDR2 SVGIG (reference sequence). This chain's CDR3 is CAWRRGRTSSGANVLTF. The CDR3 nucleotides read TGTGCCTGGAGAAGGGGGCGCACCTCCTCTGGGGCCAACGTCCTGACTTTC.

This clone was found many times. The sample contains more than one DNA sequence encoding this CDR3. The genes are TRBV24-1 and TRBJ2-3; D is unclear. The germline V and J ends were trimmed by 4 bases and 3 bases, with 16 bases remaining between them. There are 16 residues in the CDR3. Germline-derived CDR1 and CDR2 are KGHDR and SFDVKD. CDR3 bases: TGTGCCACCAGTGACTATACGGGTAGTTCTACAGATACGCAGTATTTT. Its protein is CATSDYTGSSTDTQYF.

In regard to this clone: One end of the junction does not line up with germline, which may come from a read error. Other DNA sequences in this sample translate to the same CDR3. The chain links TRBV20-1 to TRBJ1-1, with TRBD1 matching over 10 bases. There are 14 residues in the CDR3. The germline V gene encodes CDR1 DFQATT and CDR2 SNEGSKA (reference sequence). CDR3 bases: TGCAGTGCTGGCGGGGGACAGGGGTACACCGAAGCTTTCTTT. It specifies CSAGGGQGYTEAFF.

This clone was found many times. The rearrangement joins TRBV2 to TRBJ1-5; a possible D gene is TRBD1 (5 bases). Trimming left V 7 bases short and J 4 bases short, with 14 bases between. From germline, CDR1 is SNHLY and CDR2 FYNNEI. The CDR3 loop spans 14 amino acids. The CDR3 loop is CASTAGGFNQPQHF. Written as DNA, the CDR3 is TGTGCCAGCACCGCTGGGGGGTTTAATCAGCCCCAGCATTTT. Full variable domain (outside the CDR3, taken from reference TRBV2 and TRBJ1-5): EPEVTQTPSHQVTQMGQEVILRCVPISNHLYFYWYRQILGQKVEFLVSFYNNEISEKSEIFDDQFSVERPDGSNFTLKIRSTKLEDSAMYFCASTAGGFNQPQHFGDGTRLSIL.

This chain uses TRBV11-1 with TRBJ1-1; D unresolved. Looked up from germline, CDR1 is SGHAT and CDR2 is FQDESV (reference sequence). V was shortened by 3 bases and J by 0 bases, with 5 bases between the two germline ends. There are 13 residues in the CDR3. The CDR3 DNA reads as TGTGCCAGCAGCTTTGAGTTGAACACTGAAGCTTTCTTT. This encodes CASSFELNTEAFF. Filled out from reference TRBV11-1 and TRBJ1-1, the complete variable domain reads EAEVAQSPRYKITEKSQAVAFWCDPISGHATLYWYRQILGQGPELLVQFQDESVVDDSQLPKDRFSAERLKGVDSTLKIQPAELGDSAMYLCASSFELNTEAFFGQGTRLTVV.

By sample fraction, this clone is medium-sized. The V gene is TRBV4-2, the J gene TRBJ2-5, with 9 nucleotides matching TRBD2. Germline loops: CDR1 LGHNA, CDR2 YNFKEQ. The junction had 14 bases not matched to a gene; V was cut back by 1 base and J by 2 bases. The CDR3 is 19 residues long. CDR3 residues: CASSQVRASGKRGQETQYF. In nucleotides, the CDR3 is TGTGCCAGCAGCCAAGTTAGGGCTAGCGGGAAACGAGGGCAAGAGACCCAGTACTTC.

Ten or more counts support this clone. The V call is TRBV10-2, the J call TRBJ2-7, with 15 bases that match TRBD2. Trimming cost V 5 bases and J 4 bases; bases outside gene matches: 9. Germline CDR1 WSHSY, CDR2 SAAADI. The CDR3 contains 17 residues. Here the CDR3 reads CASSNGLAGGPAYEQYF. The CDR3 DNA sequence: TGCGCCAGCAGTAACGGACTAGCGGGAGGGCCGGCGTACGAGCAGTACTTC.

This clone was observed many times. The chain uses TRBV7-2 and TRBJ2-3; possibly TRBD2 for D (5 bases). CDR1 is SGHTA and CDR2 is FQGNSA in the germline V gene. V lost 5 bases, J lost 0 bases, and 15 bases lay in between. The CDR3 contains 16 residues. The CDR3 sequence: CASSLPGGLSTDTQYF. The CDR3 nucleotides are TGTGCCAGCAGCCTCCCGGGCGGACTTAGCACAGATACGCAGTATTTT. The whole variable domain, remainder taken from reference TRBV7-2 and TRBJ2-3, is GAGVSQSPSNKVTEKGKDVELRCDPISGHTALYWYRQSLGQGLEFLIYFQGNSAPDKSGLPSDRFSAERTGGSVSTLTIQRTQQEDSAVYLCASSLPGGLSTDTQYFGPGTRLTVL.